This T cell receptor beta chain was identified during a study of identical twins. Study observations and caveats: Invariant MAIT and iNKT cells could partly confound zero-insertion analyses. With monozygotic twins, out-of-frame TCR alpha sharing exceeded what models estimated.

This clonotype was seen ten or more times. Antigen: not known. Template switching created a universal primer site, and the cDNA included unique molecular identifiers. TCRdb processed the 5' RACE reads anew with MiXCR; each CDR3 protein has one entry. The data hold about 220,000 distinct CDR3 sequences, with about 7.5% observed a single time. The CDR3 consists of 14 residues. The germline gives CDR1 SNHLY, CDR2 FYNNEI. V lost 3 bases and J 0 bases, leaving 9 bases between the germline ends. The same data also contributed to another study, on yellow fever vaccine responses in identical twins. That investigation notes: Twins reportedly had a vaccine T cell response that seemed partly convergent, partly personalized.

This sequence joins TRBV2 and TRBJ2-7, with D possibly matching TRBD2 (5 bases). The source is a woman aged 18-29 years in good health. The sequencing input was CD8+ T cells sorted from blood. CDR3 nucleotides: TGTGCCAGCAGTGACGGGGATCACTCCTACGAGCAGTACTTC. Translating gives CASSDGDHSYEQYF.